Below, one T cell receptor beta chain is given with its context. Its antigen is undetermined. A much larger clone sits a single nucleotide away, making a read error possible. Once obtained from cultured CD4+ T cells, the DNA was sequenced using the Oncomine TCR Beta short-read assay. TCRdb itself ran the PCR reads through MiXCR, one entry per CDR3 protein. The profile shows over 2,500 distinct CDR3 sequences, about 25% of them singletons. Sample treatment: roughly 10-day PBMC culture with coronavirus spike peptide pools or control peptides (ViraFEST assay). The unexposed donor's CD4+ T cells were collected before the COVID-19 pandemic (2011-2018). There are 14 residues in the CDR3. Germline V gene data show CDR1 as ENHRY and CDR2 as SYGVKD. This specimen belongs to a study of vaccination and CD4 T cells after COVID-19. Whole-study findings and limits: The authors studied relatively few convalescent patients and analyzed no early post-infection timepoints.

Sequenced material: CD4+ T cells from blood, cultured in vitro. The clonotype originates from a human donor in good health. The J gene is TRBJ1-2, the V gene TRBV10-3; 10 bases map to TRBD1. The chain's CDR3 is CAISESGQGYGHTF. The CDR3, as DNA: TGTGCCATCAGTGAGTCGGGACAGGGGTATGGCCACACCTTC.